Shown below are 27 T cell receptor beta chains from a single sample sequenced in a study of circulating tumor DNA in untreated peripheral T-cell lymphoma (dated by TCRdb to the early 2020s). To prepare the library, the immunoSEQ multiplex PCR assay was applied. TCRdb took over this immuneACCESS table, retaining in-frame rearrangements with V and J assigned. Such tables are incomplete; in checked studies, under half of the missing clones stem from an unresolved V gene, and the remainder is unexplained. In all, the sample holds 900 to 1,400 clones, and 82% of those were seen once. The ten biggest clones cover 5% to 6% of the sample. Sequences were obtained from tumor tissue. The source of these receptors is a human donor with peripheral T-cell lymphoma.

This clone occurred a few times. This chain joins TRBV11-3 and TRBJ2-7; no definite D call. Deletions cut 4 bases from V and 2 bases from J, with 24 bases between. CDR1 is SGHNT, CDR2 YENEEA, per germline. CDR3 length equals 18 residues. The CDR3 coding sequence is TGTGCCAGCAGCTCCCGCTCCCTTACTCCGGGCCGTCCCTACGAGCAGTACTTC. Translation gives CASSSRSLTPGRPYEQYF.

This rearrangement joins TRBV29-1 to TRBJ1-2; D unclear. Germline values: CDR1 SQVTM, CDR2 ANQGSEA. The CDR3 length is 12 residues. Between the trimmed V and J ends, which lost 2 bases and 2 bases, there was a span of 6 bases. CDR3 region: CSVESGNYGYTF. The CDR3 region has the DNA TGCAGCGTTGAATCGGGGAACTATGGCTACACCTTC.

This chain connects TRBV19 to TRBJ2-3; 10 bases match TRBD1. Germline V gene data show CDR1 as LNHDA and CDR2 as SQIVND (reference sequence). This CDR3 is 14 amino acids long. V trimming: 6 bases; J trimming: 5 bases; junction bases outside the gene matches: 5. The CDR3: CASRLGQGLDTQYF. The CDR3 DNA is TGTGCCAGTAGGCTGGGACAGGGGTTAGATACGCAGTATTTT.

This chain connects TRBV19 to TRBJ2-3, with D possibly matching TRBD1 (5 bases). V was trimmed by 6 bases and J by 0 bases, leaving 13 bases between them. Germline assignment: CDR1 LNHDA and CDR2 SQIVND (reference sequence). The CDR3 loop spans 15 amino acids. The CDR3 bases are TGTGCCAGTAGGAACAGGCCCCAAAGCACAGATACGCAGTATTTT. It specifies CASRNRPQSTDTQYF.

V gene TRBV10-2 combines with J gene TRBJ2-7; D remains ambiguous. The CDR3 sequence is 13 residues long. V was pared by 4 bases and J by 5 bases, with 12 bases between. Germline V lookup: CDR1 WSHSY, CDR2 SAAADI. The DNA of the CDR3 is TGCGCCAGCAGTGCCGGTGGTCCGGACGAGCAGTACTTC. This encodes CASSAGGPDEQYF.

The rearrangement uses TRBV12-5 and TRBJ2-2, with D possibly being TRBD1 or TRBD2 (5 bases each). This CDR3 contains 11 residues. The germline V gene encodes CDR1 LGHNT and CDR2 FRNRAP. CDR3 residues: CWGTDTGELFF. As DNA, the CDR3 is TGTTGGGGGACGGACACCGGGGAGCTGTTTTTT.

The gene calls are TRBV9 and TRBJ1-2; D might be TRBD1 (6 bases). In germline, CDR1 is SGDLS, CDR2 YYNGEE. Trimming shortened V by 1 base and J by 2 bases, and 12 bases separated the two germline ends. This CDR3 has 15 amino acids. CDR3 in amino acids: CASSVYGGGNYGYTF. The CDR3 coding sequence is TGTGCCAGCAGCGTATACGGGGGCGGGAACTATGGCTACACCTTC.

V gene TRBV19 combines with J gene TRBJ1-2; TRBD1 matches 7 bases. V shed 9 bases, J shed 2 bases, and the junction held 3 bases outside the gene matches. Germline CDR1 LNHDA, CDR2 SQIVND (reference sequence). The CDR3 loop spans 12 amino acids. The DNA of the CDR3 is TGTGCCAGCACGACAGGGAACTATGGCTACACCTTC. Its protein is CASTTGNYGYTF.

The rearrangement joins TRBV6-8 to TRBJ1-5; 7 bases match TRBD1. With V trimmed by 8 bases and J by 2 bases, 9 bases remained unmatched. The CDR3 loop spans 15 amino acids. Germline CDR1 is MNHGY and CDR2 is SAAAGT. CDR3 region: CASETGLGGNQPQHF. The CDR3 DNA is TGTGCCAGCGAGACAGGGTTGGGGGGCAATCAGCCCCAGCATTTT.

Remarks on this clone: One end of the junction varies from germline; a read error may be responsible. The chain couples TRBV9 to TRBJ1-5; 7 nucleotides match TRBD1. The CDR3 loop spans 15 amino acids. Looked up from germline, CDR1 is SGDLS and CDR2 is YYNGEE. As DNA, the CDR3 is TGTGCCAGCAGCGTAGGAGGGGGCGCGGATCAGTCCCAGCATTTT. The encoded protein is CASSVGGGADQSQHF.

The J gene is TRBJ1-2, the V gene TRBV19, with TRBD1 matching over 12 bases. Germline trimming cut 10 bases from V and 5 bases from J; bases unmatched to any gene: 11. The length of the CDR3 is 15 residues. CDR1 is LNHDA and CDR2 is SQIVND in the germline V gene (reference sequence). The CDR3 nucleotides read TGTGCCACCAATCGGCCGGGACAGGGGGCGTATGGCTACACCTTC. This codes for CATNRPGQGAYGYTF.

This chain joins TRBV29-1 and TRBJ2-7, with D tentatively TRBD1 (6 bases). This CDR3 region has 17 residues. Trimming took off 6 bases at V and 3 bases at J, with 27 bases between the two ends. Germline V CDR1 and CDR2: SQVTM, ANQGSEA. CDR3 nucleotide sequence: TGCAGCGTCATTGTTCGGACAGCGCTAGGGGCTAGCTACGAGCAGTACTTC. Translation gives CSVIVRTALGASYEQYF.

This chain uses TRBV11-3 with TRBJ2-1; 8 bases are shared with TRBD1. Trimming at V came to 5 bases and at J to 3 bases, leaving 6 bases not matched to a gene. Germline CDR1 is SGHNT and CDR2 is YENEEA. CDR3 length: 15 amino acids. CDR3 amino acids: CASSHPGQGYNEQFF. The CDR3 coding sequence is TGTGCCAGCAGCCACCCAGGACAGGGCTACAATGAGCAGTTCTTC.

The CDR3, as DNA: TGTGCCAGCAGCCAATCAGGGGACGCTAGGGGCTACACCTTC. This translates into CASSQSGDARGYTF. The genes are TRBV16 and TRBJ1-2; weak D call: TRBD1 (5 bases). Germline CDR1 reads KGHSY; CDR2 reads FQNENV. V shed 0 bases and J shed 8 bases, with 13 bases lying between them. The CDR3 runs to 14 residues.

CDR3 nucleotides: TGTGCCAGCAGCTTTCGGGACGGTGGCTACACCTTC. Its protein product is CASSFRDGGYTF. J is TRBJ1-2 and V is TRBV28, with D maybe TRBD1 (5 bases). Germline V gene data show CDR1 as MDHEN and CDR2 as SYDVKM. V was cut by 6 bases and J by 7 bases, with 12 bases left in between. The CDR3 length is 12 residues.

CDR3 region: CSVEEGQAQPDTQYF. The CDR3 nucleotides are TGCAGCGTTGAAGAGGGACAGGCCCAGCCAGATACGCAGTATTTT. The J gene is TRBJ2-3, the V gene TRBV29-1; 8 nucleotides agree with TRBD1. The germline CDR1 and CDR2 sequences are SQVTM and ANQGSEA. CDR3 length: 15 residues. Unmatched junction bases numbered 6, after V lost 0 bases and J lost 4 bases.

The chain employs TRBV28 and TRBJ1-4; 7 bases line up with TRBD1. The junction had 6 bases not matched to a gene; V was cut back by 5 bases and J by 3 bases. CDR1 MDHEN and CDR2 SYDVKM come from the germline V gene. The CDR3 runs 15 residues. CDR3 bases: TGTGCCAGCAGTACGACAGGGAGGTCTAATGAAAAACTGTTTTTT. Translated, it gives CASSTTGRSNEKLFF.

The CDR3 protein is CASSLPQGNNQPQHF. In DNA form, the CDR3 reads TGTGCCAGCAGCTTACCCCAGGGAAACAATCAGCCCCAGCATTTT. This chain joins TRBV11-3 and TRBJ1-5, with a weak D call TRBD1 (5 bases). Germline assignment: CDR1 SGHNT and CDR2 YENEEA. V was cut by 2 bases and J by 3 bases, with 11 bases left in between. The CDR3 length is 15 residues.

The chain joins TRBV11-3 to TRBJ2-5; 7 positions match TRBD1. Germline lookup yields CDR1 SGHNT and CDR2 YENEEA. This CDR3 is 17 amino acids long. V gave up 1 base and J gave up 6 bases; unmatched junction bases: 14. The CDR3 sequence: CASSLGRKGTVKKTQYF. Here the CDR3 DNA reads TGTGCCAGCAGCTTAGGGCGGAAGGGGACAGTAAAAAAGACCCAGTACTTC.

The chain's CDR3 is CASSGAKGLETQYF. CDR3 bases: TGTGCCAGCAGCGGAGCGAAAGGGCTGGAGACCCAGTACTTC. The rearrangement joins TRBV11-3 to TRBJ2-5; D unclear. V lost 5 bases, J lost 5 bases, and 15 bases lay in between. CDR1 and CDR2 (germline): SGHNT, YENEEA. The CDR3 contains 14 residues.

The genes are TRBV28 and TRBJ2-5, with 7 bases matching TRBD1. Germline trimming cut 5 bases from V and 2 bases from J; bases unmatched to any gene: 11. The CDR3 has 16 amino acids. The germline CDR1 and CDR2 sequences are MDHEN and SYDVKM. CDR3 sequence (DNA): TGTGCCAGCAGTCCATCCCGGGACAGAAAACAAGAGACCCAGTACTTC. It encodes CASSPSRDRKQETQYF.

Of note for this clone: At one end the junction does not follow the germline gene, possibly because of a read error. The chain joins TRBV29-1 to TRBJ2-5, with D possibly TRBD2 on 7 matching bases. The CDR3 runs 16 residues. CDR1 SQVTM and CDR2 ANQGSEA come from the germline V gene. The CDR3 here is CSVEFPFRGARQTQYF. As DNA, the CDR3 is TGCAGTGTTGAGTTCCCTTTCCGGGGGGCTCGTCAGACCCAGTACTTC.

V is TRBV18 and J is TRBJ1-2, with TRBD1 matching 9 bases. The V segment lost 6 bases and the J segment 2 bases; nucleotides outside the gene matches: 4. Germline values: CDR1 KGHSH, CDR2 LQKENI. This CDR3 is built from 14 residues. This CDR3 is CASSPGQGNYGYTF. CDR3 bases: TGTGCCAGCTCCCCCGGACAGGGGAACTATGGCTACACCTTC.

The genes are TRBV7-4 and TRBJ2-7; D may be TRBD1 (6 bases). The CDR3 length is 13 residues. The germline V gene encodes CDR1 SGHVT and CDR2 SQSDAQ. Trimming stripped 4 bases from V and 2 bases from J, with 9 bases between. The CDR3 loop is CASSYRAPYEQYF. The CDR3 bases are TGTGCCAGCAGCTACAGGGCACCCTACGAGCAGTACTTC.

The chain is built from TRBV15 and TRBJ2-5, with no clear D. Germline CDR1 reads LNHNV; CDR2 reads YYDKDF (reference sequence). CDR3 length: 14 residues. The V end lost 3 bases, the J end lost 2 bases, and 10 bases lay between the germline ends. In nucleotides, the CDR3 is TGTGCCACCAGCAGTTGGAAAAAACAAGAGACCCAGTACTTC. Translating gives CATSSWKKQETQYF.

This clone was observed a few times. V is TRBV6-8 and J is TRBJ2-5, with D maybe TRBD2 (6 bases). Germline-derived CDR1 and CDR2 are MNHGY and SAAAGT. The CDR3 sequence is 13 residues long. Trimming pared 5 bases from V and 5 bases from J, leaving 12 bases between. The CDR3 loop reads CASSRETLETQYF. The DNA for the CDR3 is TGTGCCAGCAGTCGGGAGACTTTGGAGACCCAGTACTTC.

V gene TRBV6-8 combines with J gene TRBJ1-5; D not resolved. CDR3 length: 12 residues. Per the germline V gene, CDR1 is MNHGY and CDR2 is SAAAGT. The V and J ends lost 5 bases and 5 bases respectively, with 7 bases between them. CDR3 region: CASSDPYQPQHF. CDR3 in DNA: TGTGCCAGCAGTGACCCGTATCAGCCCCAGCATTTT.